Shown below are 29 T cell receptor beta chains from a single sample sequenced in a study of T-cell memory formation after mild COVID-19. TCRdb reprocessed the 5' RACE reads with MiXCR, giving one entry per CDR3 protein. The table has around 440,000 distinct CDR3 sequences, roughly 18% seen once. The sequenced material came from PBMCs or a T cell subset sorted from them (not recorded which). The receptor set was obtained from an adult woman who had mild COVID-19 (a few samples of this study predate the infection). Cell type and time point are not known.

There are a few counts of this clonotype. The J gene is TRBJ2-7, the V gene TRBV10-3; the D gene is possibly TRBD1 (5 bases). Trimming took 3 bases from V and 7 from J, leaving 10 bases between them. This CDR3 has 12 amino acids. Germline loops: CDR1 ENHRY, CDR2 SYGVKD. CDR3 coding DNA: TGTGCCATCAGTGAACCAGGGCTTGAGCAGTACTTC. This codes for CAISEPGLEQYF.

This clonotype was seen more than once but under ten times. V gene TRBV12-3 or TRBV12-4 combines with J gene TRBJ1-3; possible D gene TRBD1, 5 bases. This CDR3 has 13 amino acids. Trimming stripped 6 bases from V and 4 bases from J, with 10 bases between. The CDR3 sequence: CASRGPSGNTIYF. Here the CDR3 DNA reads TGTGCCAGCAGGGGACCATCGGGAAACACCATATATTTT.

The CDR3 bases are TGTGCCAGCAGTTTTGGGACGGAAAGCAATCAGCCCCAGCATTTT. Amino acid sequence: CASSFGTESNQPQHF. The rearrangement uses TRBV12-3 or TRBV12-4 and TRBJ1-5; weak D call: TRBD1 (5 bases). The V gene lost 3 bases and the J gene lost 1 base, with 10 bases spanning the gap. The CDR3 has 15 residues.

V is TRBV30 and J is TRBJ1-1; D not resolved. CDR3 size: 10 residues. Trimming removed 3 bases at V and 11 bases at J, with 10 bases between. From germline, CDR1 is GTSNPN and CDR2 SVGIG (reference sequence). The CDR3 DNA reads as TGTGCCTGGAGGCACGTGATTGCTTTCTTT. This codes for CAWRHVIAFF.

The gene calls are TRBV25-1 and TRBJ1-5, with 8 nucleotides matching TRBD1. The V segment lost 4 bases and the J segment 5 bases; nucleotides outside the gene matches: 7. CDR1 is MGHDK, CDR2 SYGVNS, per germline. CDR3 length: 15 amino acids. The CDR3 DNA reads as TGTGCCAGCAGTGCTCTAGACAGGGGCGATCAGCCCCAGCATTTT. Translating gives CASSALDRGDQPQHF. The full variable domain, in which reference TRBV25-1 and TRBJ1-5 provide the parts outside the CDR3, is EADIYQTPRYLVIGTGKKITLECSQTMGHDKMYWYQQDPGMELHLIHYSYGVNSTEKGDLSSESTVSRIRTEHFPLTLESARPSHTSQYLCASSALDRGDQPQHFGDGTRLSIL.

The rearrangement joins TRBV20-1 to TRBJ2-7, with 7 bases identical to TRBD1. Germline V lookup: CDR1 DFQATT, CDR2 SNEGSKA (reference sequence). Trimming removed 1 base from V and 2 bases from J; junction bases left unmatched: 2. The CDR3 sequence is 13 residues long. The CDR3 DNA reads TGCAGTGCTAGAGGGGGGACAGCCTACGAGCAGTACTTC. The encoded protein is CSARGGTAYEQYF.

This clonotype was seen a few times. The chain links TRBV20-1 to TRBJ2-1; TRBD2 is a possible D gene (6 bases). V dropped 1 base and J dropped 3 bases, with 28 bases sitting between them. The CDR3 is made up of 20 amino acids. CDR1 and CDR2 from the germline V gene are DFQATT and SNEGSKA (reference sequence). The CDR3, as DNA: TGCAGTGCTAGAGCGAAAATCGGGGTAGCGGACTTTTCCAACTACAATGAGCAGTTCTTC. Its protein is CSARAKIGVADFSNYNEQFF.

The genes are TRBV7-3 and TRBJ2-7, with D tentatively TRBD1 or TRBD2 (6 bases each). Trimming took off 5 bases at V and 1 base at J, with 15 bases between the two ends. Germline lookup yields CDR1 SGHTA and CDR2 FQGTGA. The CDR3 runs to 15 residues. CDR3: CASSRGPGGSYEQYF. The CDR3 DNA reads TGTGCCAGCAGCCGGGGGCCCGGAGGTTCCTACGAGCAGTACTTC.

The rearrangement joins TRBV7-8 to TRBJ2-1; D is unresolved. In germline, CDR1 is SGHVS, CDR2 FQNEAQ. This CDR3 has 15 residues. V was pared by 5 bases and J by 6 bases, with 17 bases between. DNA of the CDR3: TGTGCCAGCAGCGAGCGTTGGACCCCCGGCAATGAGCAGTTCTTC. Translation gives CASSERWTPGNEQFF.

The chain uses TRBV20-1 and TRBJ2-1, with D unresolved. Trimming took off 5 bases at V and 5 bases at J, with 22 bases between the two ends. Germline V gives CDR1 DFQATT, CDR2 SNEGSKA (reference sequence). The CDR3 is made up of 16 amino acids. The CDR3 DNA sequence: TGCAGTGCTGCCCCCCCTATGCGGCTTTCGGACAATGAGCAGTTCTTC. This gives the protein CSAAPPMRLSDNEQFF.

This clonotype showed up just a few times. The chain is built from TRBV10-3 and TRBJ2-7, with TRBD1 matching over 12 bases. The CDR3 runs to 14 residues. V dropped 4 bases and J dropped 3; count of bases not matched to a gene: 1. From germline, CDR1 is ENHRY and CDR2 SYGVKD. The CDR3 region has the DNA TGTGCCATCAGTGGGGACAGGGGGCACTACGAGCAGTACTTC. Its translation: CAISGDRGHYEQYF.

This clonotype was counted many times. V is TRBV2 and J is TRBJ1-6; D uncertain. CDR3 length equals 13 residues. Germline CDR1 SNHLY, CDR2 FYNNEI. The germline V and J ends were trimmed by 5 bases and 7 bases, with 9 bases remaining between them. The CDR3, as DNA: TGTGCCAGCAGTACGCAATGGAATTCACCCCTCCACTTT. It codes for CASSTQWNSPLHF.

This clonotype was observed a few times. The gene calls are TRBV7-2 and TRBJ2-2; D is ambiguous. V was pared by 1 base and J by 4 bases, with 7 bases between. The CDR3 contains 14 residues. The germline CDR1 and CDR2 sequences are SGHTA and FQGNSA. CDR3 region: CASSLDLGTGELFF. The CDR3 DNA follows: TGTGCCAGCAGCTTAGACTTGGGCACCGGGGAGCTGTTTTTT.

There are a few counts of this clonotype. V gene TRBV5-1 combines with J gene TRBJ2-5; 10 bases match TRBD1. This CDR3 is built from 14 residues. The V gene end was trimmed by 4 bases and the J gene end by 4 bases; junction bases not matched to a gene: 4. Germline V CDR1 and CDR2: SGHRS, YFSETQ. In DNA form, the CDR3 reads TGCGCCAGCAGCCAGAGGACAGGGGGAGAGACCCAGTACTTC. The encoded protein is CASSQRTGGETQYF.

The genes are TRBV20-1 and TRBJ2-1; TRBD2 agrees at 15 bases. The CDR3 length is 17 residues. In germline, CDR1 is DFQATT, CDR2 SNEGSKA (reference sequence). With V trimmed by 6 bases and J by 3 bases, 9 bases remained unmatched. The CDR3 region has the DNA TGCAGTGCCCCGGGACTAGCGGGAGGCACCGACTACAATGAGCAGTTCTTC. It codes for CSAPGLAGGTDYNEQFF.

The genes are TRBV6-5 and TRBJ1-1; a possible D gene is TRBD1 (6 bases). In germline, CDR1 is MNHEY, CDR2 SVGAGI. Trimming took off 7 bases at V and 1 base at J, with 19 bases between the two ends. The CDR3 is made up of 16 amino acids. The CDR3 spells CASTPTWGASNTEAFF. DNA for the CDR3: TGTGCCAGCACGCCTACTTGGGGGGCGTCGAACACTGAAGCTTTCTTT.

The rearrangement joins TRBV4-2 to TRBJ2-1, with 8 bases identical to TRBD2. Germline V lookup: CDR1 LGHNA, CDR2 YNFKEQ. Losses at the gene ends were 1 base for V and 6 bases for J; bases not matched to a gene: 8. There are 16 residues in the CDR3. CDR3 DNA sequence: TGTGCCAGCAGCCAAGCGGGACTAGGTGGGGTCAATGAGCAGTTCTTC. Protein: CASSQAGLGGVNEQFF.

In this sample, this clonotype turned up a few times. The chain has TRBV12-3 or TRBV12-4 and TRBJ2-1, with D maybe TRBD2 (6 bases). This CDR3 is 11 amino acids long. With 10 bases removed from V and 9 bases from J, the gap between germline ends came to 13 bases. The CDR3 DNA is TGTGCCACCCGAAGGGAGGTTGAGCAGTTCTTC. Translated, it gives CATRREVEQFF.

The sample holds a few counts of this clonotype. This chain uses TRBV12-3 or TRBV12-4 with TRBJ1-4, with D maybe TRBD1 (6 bases). Trimming stripped 5 bases from V and 3 bases from J, with 16 bases between. This CDR3 spans 16 amino acids. The CDR3 loop reads CASSPDRTGSNEKLFF. Here the CDR3 DNA reads TGTGCCAGCAGTCCAGACCGCACAGGGTCTAATGAAAAACTGTTTTTT.

This clonotype was detected only once. V and J are TRBV6-1 and TRBJ2-2, with 12 bases matching TRBD2. The germline CDR1 and CDR2 sequences are MNHNS and SASEGT. V dropped 2 bases and J dropped 5; count of bases not matched to a gene: 6. The CDR3 length is 17 residues. CDR3 bases: TGTGCCAGCAGTGAACGGCTAGCGGGAGGGCCAACCGGGGAGCTGTTTTTT. Protein: CASSERLAGGPTGELFF.

This clonotype was seen a handful of times. J is TRBJ2-1 and V is TRBV5-1, with TRBD2 identical over 11 bases. CDR1 SGHRS and CDR2 YFSETQ come from the germline V gene. The CDR3 loop spans 18 amino acids. J was trimmed by 1 base and V by 4 bases; bases with no gene match: 10. CDR3 sequence reads: CASSPQGLADSSYNEQFF. The DNA for the CDR3 is TGCGCCAGCAGCCCCCAGGGACTAGCGGATTCTTCCTACAATGAGCAGTTCTTC. Based on the CDR3 plus reference TRBV5-1 and TRBJ2-1, the full variable domain is KAGVTQTPRYLIKTRGQQVTLSCSPISGHRSVSWYQQTPGQGLQFLFEYFSETQRNKGNFPGRFSGRQFSNSRSEMNVSTLELGDSALYLCASSPQGLADSSYNEQFFGPGTRLTVL.

This clonotype was counted between two and nine times. The rearrangement links TRBV7-9 to TRBJ2-3; unclear D gene. The CDR3 contains 10 residues. With 10 bases removed from V and 6 bases from J, the gap between germline ends came to 8 bases. Germline-derived CDR1 and CDR2 are SEHNR and FQNEAQ (reference sequence). The CDR3 nucleotides are TGTGCCATCGCCGGGGATACGCAGTATTTT. Translation: CAIAGDTQYF.

The chain couples TRBV7-9 to TRBJ2-5; 8 bases align to TRBD2. Germline assignment: CDR1 SEHNR and CDR2 FQNEAQ (reference sequence). The length of the CDR3 is 15 residues. The ends lost 5 bases at V and 1 base at J; junction bases unmatched: 6. The DNA of the CDR3 is TGTGCCAGCAGCCTGGCGGGGACTAGCCAAGAGACCCAGTACTTC. As protein: CASSLAGTSQETQYF.

The chain has TRBV7-2 and TRBJ2-3; 9 bases align to TRBD1. The trim removed 2 bases at V and 10 bases at J, leaving 10 bases unmatched. The germline gives CDR1 SGHTA, CDR2 FQGNSA. This CDR3 has 15 amino acids. The CDR3 DNA is TGTGCCAGCAGCTTATCCGGGACAGGGCGAAATTCGCAGTATTTT. This codes for CASSLSGTGRNSQYF.

This clonotype was observed a handful of times. This chain links TRBV29-1 with TRBJ2-4; D gene ambiguous. This CDR3 has 11 amino acids. The V and J ends lost 4 bases and 8 bases respectively, with 9 bases between them. The germline V gene has CDR1 SQVTM and CDR2 ANQGSEA. CDR3 sequence (DNA): TGCAGCGTTGTGTTGTGGGACATTCAGTACTTC. Translated, it gives CSVVLWDIQYF. The whole variable domain, filled in from reference TRBV29-1 and TRBJ2-4, reads SAVISQKPSRDICQRGTSLTIQCQVDSQVTMMFWYRQQPGQSLTLIATANQGSEATYESGFVIDKFPISRPNLTFSTLTVSNMSPEDSSIYLCSVVLWDIQYFGAGTRLSVL.

This clonotype was recorded many times. V and J are TRBV6-5 and TRBJ2-5; TRBD1 matches at 9 bases. The germline CDR1 and CDR2 sequences are MNHEY and SVGAGI. This CDR3 is 14 amino acids long. The J segment lost 5 bases and the V segment lost 6 bases, leaving 7 bases of the junction unmatched. The CDR3: CASSFGQGRETQYF. CDR3 sequence (DNA): TGTGCCAGCAGCTTCGGACAGGGGAGGGAGACCCAGTACTTC.

The chain uses TRBV5-6 and TRBJ2-5; a possible D gene is TRBD2 (6 bases). Germline loops: CDR1 SGHDT, CDR2 YYEEEE. The ends were cut back, 0 bases at V and 2 bases at J, with 14 bases in the middle. The length of the CDR3 is 16 residues. CDR3 sequence: CASSLVGSGVQETQYF. CDR3 DNA sequence: TGTGCCAGCAGCTTGGTGGGTAGCGGAGTTCAAGAGACCCAGTACTTC.

This clonotype was seen ten or more times. V usage is TRBV20-1 and J usage is TRBJ2-7; D call uncertain. V lost 0 bases and J 3 bases, leaving 6 bases between the germline ends. Germline CDR1 reads DFQATT; CDR2 reads SNEGSKA (reference sequence). This CDR3 is built from 12 residues. Here the CDR3 DNA reads TGCAGTGCTAGAGATGAGGTCTACGAGCAGTACTTC. Its translation: CSARDEVYEQYF.

This clonotype was recorded a few times. The V gene is TRBV30, the J gene TRBJ1-5; D might be TRBD1 (5 bases). This CDR3 is built from 13 residues. With 4 bases removed from V and 4 bases from J, the gap between germline ends came to 11 bases. Looked up from germline, CDR1 is GTSNPN and CDR2 is SVGIG (reference sequence). The chain's CDR3 is CAWNQGGNQPQHF. CDR3 nucleotides: TGTGCCTGGAATCAGGGCGGGAATCAGCCCCAGCATTTT. The whole variable domain, remainder taken from reference TRBV30 and TRBJ1-5, is SQTIHQWPATLVQPVGSPLSLECTVEGTSNPNLYWYRQAAGRGLQLLFYSVGIGQISSEVPQNLSASRPQDRQFILSSKKLLLSDSGFYLCAWNQGGNQPQHFGDGTRLSIL.